Sequencing of this TCR beta chain was carried out in a study of T-cell memory formation after mild COVID-19. Across the whole study: Largely donor-specific sequence clusters came from two donors. Points from the study as a whole: Unconfirmed was the SARS-CoV-2 specificity of second-wave clones that peaked on day 37.

Germline V gene sequence: CDR1 LNHNV, CDR2 YYDKDF (reference sequence). Germline trimming cut 5 bases from V and 3 bases from J; bases unmatched to any gene: 7. This CDR3 has 14 residues. TCRdb re-derived calls from the 5' RACE reads in MiXCR, one entry per CDR3 protein. The sample has about 390,000 distinct CDR3 sequences, under 25% seen once. Concerning this clonotype: Its antigen is still unknown.

The chain is built from TRBV15 and TRBJ2-7, with 7 bases fitting TRBD1. Sequenced sample: PBMCs or a T cell subset sorted from them (not recorded which). This receptor was identified in an adult woman who had mild COVID-19 (a few samples of this study predate the infection). Cell type and time point are not known. CDR3 residues: CATSARDSLYEQYF. The CDR3 DNA sequence: TGTGCCACCAGCGCCCGGGACAGCCTCTACGAGCAGTACTTC.